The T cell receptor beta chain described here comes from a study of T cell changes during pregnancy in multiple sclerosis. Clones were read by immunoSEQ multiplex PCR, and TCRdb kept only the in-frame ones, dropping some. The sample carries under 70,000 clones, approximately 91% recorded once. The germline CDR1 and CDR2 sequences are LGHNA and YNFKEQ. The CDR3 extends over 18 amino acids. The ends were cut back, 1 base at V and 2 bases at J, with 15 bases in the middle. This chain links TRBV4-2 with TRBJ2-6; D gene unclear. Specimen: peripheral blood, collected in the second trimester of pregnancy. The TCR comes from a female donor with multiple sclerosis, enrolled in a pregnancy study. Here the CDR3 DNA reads TGTGCCAGCAGCCAAGGCTTTTTGCTCTTAGCTGGGGCCAACGTCCTGACTTTC. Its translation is CASSQGFLLLAGANVLTF.